The 3 T cell receptor beta chains listed next were all sequenced from one sample in a study of T cell repertoires in cytomegalovirus infection. Each CDR3 protein is one row after TCRdb ran MiXCR on the reads. The top ten hold around 15% of the sample, which has hundreds of thousands of distinct CDR3 sequences, 31% seen once. Input material: PBMCs. The receptor set was obtained from a human donor in good health (CMV status not recorded). Some clones in this sample may be carry-over from other donors' samples.

The gene calls are TRBV5-4 and TRBJ1-5; 7 nucleotides match TRBD1. The CDR3 has 14 residues. The germline CDR1 and CDR2 sequences are SGHNT and YYREEE (reference sequence). The V gene end was trimmed by 6 bases and the J gene end by 3 bases; junction bases not matched to a gene: 6. In DNA form, the CDR3 reads TGTGCCAGCACCCGACAGGGTCTCAATCAGCCCCAGCATTTT. This encodes CASTRQGLNQPQHF.

V and J are TRBV7-2 and TRBJ2-6, with 7 bases identical to TRBD1. V lost 5 bases, J lost 0 bases, and 7 bases stayed unmatched. CDR1 SGHTA and CDR2 FQGNSA come from the germline V gene. The CDR3 runs 17 residues. CDR3 sequence (DNA): TGTGCCAGCAGCATAAGGACAGGTATCTCTGGGGCCAACGTCCTGACTTTC. The encoded protein is CASSIRTGISGANVLTF.

V is TRBV6-1 and J is TRBJ1-4, with 8 bases fitting TRBD1. Losses at the gene ends were 8 bases for V and 8 bases for J; bases not matched to a gene: 10. The CDR3 spans 14 residues. In germline, CDR1 is MNHNS, CDR2 SASEGT. DNA of the CDR3: TGTGCCAGCGCTTCAGGGGGCTCGGAGGAAAAACTGTTTTTT. The encoded protein is CASASGGSEEKLFF.